One TCR beta chain is described in this entry. TCRdb's table, derived via immunoSEQ multiplex PCR, lists solely in-frame clones and lacks some. The data show 150,000 to 200,000 clones, approximately 87% seen once. This CDR3 comprises 15 residues. The germline V gene has CDR1 MNHEY and CDR2 SVGAGI. The V gene end was trimmed by 6 bases and the J gene end by 7 bases; junction bases not matched to a gene: 9. The source of the sample is a study of blood T cell repertoires in COVID-19. The receptor comes from a woman aged 45-65 years who had recovered from COVID-19. The sample consisted of PBMCs or T cells enriched from blood (not recorded which). V is TRBV6-5 and J is TRBJ1-6, with 7 bases fitting TRBD1. The CDR3 is CASSVDRVGNSPLHF. CDR3 bases: TGTGCCAGCAGCGTCGACAGGGTCGGGAATTCACCCCTCCACTTT.